The following is a T cell receptor beta chain sequence with its context. The germline V gene has CDR1 SGHRS and CDR2 YFSETQ. V was clipped by 5 bases and J by 9 bases, with 15 bases between them. The CDR3 sequence is 13 residues long. The data originate from a study of shared clonotypes between healthy human individuals. At a deep level, the assay was run. The repertoire was sequenced with immunoSEQ multiplex PCR; TCRdb's copy has only in-frame clones and lacks some. Here the sample spans over 2 million clones, 85% to 95% being singletons. This chain joins TRBV5-1 and TRBJ2-4, with D tentatively TRBD1 (6 bases). The specimen sequenced was naive CD4+ T cells sorted from blood. Subset specified: CD45RA+ positively selected. This TCR was sampled from a man between 18 and 35 years old in good health. The CDR3 nucleotides are TGCGCCAGCAGGATGACAGGTACGGGCATTCAGTACTTC. Translated, it gives CASRMTGTGIQYF.